This note documents a single T cell receptor beta chain sequence. Its antigen is unidentified. This sample was taken from a study of PD-L1 blockade in urothelial cancer. General observations from the study: Sub-median blood TCR clonality before treatment predicted longer survival.

Per the germline V gene, CDR1 is SEHNR and CDR2 is FQNEAQ (reference sequence). The CDR3 extends over 16 amino acids. J was trimmed by 6 bases and V by 1 base; bases with no gene match: 7. This sample's time point: peripheral blood 6 weeks after treatment start. Synthetic templates analogous to TCR were spiked into all PCRs individually. TCRdb's table, derived via immunoSEQ multiplex PCR, lists solely in-frame clones and lacks some. The repertoire holds some 110,000 clones, with under 95% as singletons. This TCR derives from a man between 60 and 75 years old with urothelial cancer. The J gene is TRBJ2-3, the V gene TRBV7-9; TRBD2 matches 10 bases. Sequencing used PBMCs, obtained around atezolizumab (anti-PD-L1) treatment. The CDR3 DNA follows: TGTGCCAGCAGCTTAGGTCTAGCGGGAGAGAGCGATACGCAGTATTTT. This codes for CASSLGLAGESDTQYF.